This T cell receptor beta chain was sequenced for a study of long-term antiretroviral therapy in people with HIV. Overall study results and limits: Drawn between about 2004 and 2017, the blood was possibly obtained under older ART regimens.

As regards this clone: Its antigen is unknown.

The run of the v3.0 immunoSEQ assay was at survey level. The assay was immunoSEQ multiplex PCR, and TCRdb's table has in-frame clones only and misses some. The data hold 15,000 to 20,000 clones, with about 81% observed a single time. The germline V and J ends were trimmed by 7 bases and 0 bases, with 7 bases remaining between them. Germline lookup yields CDR1 MNHEY and CDR2 SVGAGI. The CDR3 contains 12 residues. The sequencing used unsorted PBMCs, collected 0.9 years after starting antiretroviral therapy. This clonotype originated in a man between 18 and 29 years old with HIV. This chain uses TRBV6-5 with TRBJ2-7; no reliable D call. The CDR3 here is CASKGSSYEQYF. The CDR3 nucleotides read TGTGCCAGCAAAGGCAGCTCCTACGAGCAGTACTTC.